One and the same sample provided the 5 T cell receptor beta chains below, sequenced in a study of blood T cells in healthy people across ages. A sample-barcoded 5' primer and a J-beta primer mix were used in a second PCR of roughly 6 to 12 cycles. TCRdb reprocessed the 5' RACE reads with MiXCR, giving one entry per CDR3 protein. Of 550,000 to 600,000 distinct CDR3 sequences listed, 25% to 30% are singletons. What was sequenced was blood. The source is a woman in her 70s in good health.

This rearrangement joins TRBV5-1 to TRBJ1-6; TRBD1 agrees at 7 bases. The V gene's germline CDR1 is SGHRS and CDR2 YFSETQ. The V gene end was trimmed by 0 bases and the J gene end by 5 bases; junction bases not matched to a gene: 5. The CDR3 has 16 amino acids. The CDR3 region is CASSLAQGGDNSPLHF. The CDR3 DNA follows: TGCGCCAGCAGCTTGGCTCAGGGGGGCGATAATTCACCCCTCCACTTT.

This clonotype came up a few times. The rearrangement uses TRBV7-8 and TRBJ2-5; 7 nucleotides align to TRBD2. V dropped 5 bases and J dropped 7; count of bases not matched to a gene: 10. The CDR3 length is 14 residues. The germline gives CDR1 SGHVS, CDR2 FQNEAQ. The CDR3 nucleotides read TGTGCCAGCAGCGTCACTAGCGTTCAGGTGACCCAGTACTTC. Translating gives CASSVTSVQVTQYF.

This clonotype was observed a handful of times. This chain joins TRBV29-1 and TRBJ2-7; 9 bases align to TRBD2. The closer fit of TRBJ2-5 to the DNA end suggests the J call may be wrong. This CDR3 is 14 amino acids long. CDR1 SQVTM and CDR2 ANQGSEA come from the germline V gene. The CDR3, as DNA: TGCAGCGTAGAGCGGGGGGCGGGAGAAGAGACCCAGTACTTC. This encodes CSVERGAGEETQYF.

The chain has TRBV12-3 or TRBV12-4 and TRBJ1-5; the D gene is possibly TRBD1 (5 bases). V was trimmed by 9 bases and J by 3 bases, leaving 9 bases between them. There are 12 residues in the CDR3. CDR3 in DNA: TGTGCCAGTCAGGGTATCAATCAGCCCCAGCATTTT. Translated, it gives CASQGINQPQHF.

The chain links TRBV20-1 to TRBJ2-7; D gene unclear. The CDR3 sequence is 13 residues long. The germline V gene encodes CDR1 DFQATT and CDR2 SNEGSKA (reference sequence). V lost 3 bases, J lost 6 bases, and 15 bases lay in between. The CDR3 coding sequence is TGCAGTGCTAGGGGTCAGGTAGGATTCGAGCAGTACTTC. Encoded protein: CSARGQVGFEQYF.